One and the same sample provided the 16 T cell receptor beta chains below, sequenced in a study of T cells in women clearing cervical HPV infection. Assay: immunoSEQ multiplex PCR; the TCRdb copy retains only in-frame clones and omits some. The table for this sample gives 30,000 to 45,000 clones. What was sequenced was blood buffy coat. These receptors all come from a woman aged 18-70 years with a cervical HPV16 infection that either progressed to CIN3+ or cleared (not recorded which).

Turning to this clone: The CDR3 end lies 3 residues beyond the end of the read and is filled in from the germline J gene. The chain is built from TRBV18 and TRBJ2-7; D is unresolved. Germline lookup yields CDR1 KGHSH and CDR2 LQKENI. The CDR3 contains 13 residues. V lost 4 bases to trimming and J lost 2 bases, with 9 bases between them. CDR3 in amino acids: CASSRTQAYEQYF. CDR3 bases read: TGTGCCAGCTCACGAACGCAGGCCTACGAG.

Worth noting for this clone: The CDR3 is cut off 3 residues early in the read; its end comes from the germline J gene. This chain joins TRBV29-1 and TRBJ1-2, with 10 nucleotides matching TRBD1. From germline, CDR1 is SQVTM and CDR2 ANQGSEA. J was trimmed by 7 bases and V by 6 bases; bases with no gene match: 8. The CDR3 is 13 amino acids. The covered CDR3 bases are TGCAGCGTCCCGACAGGGGGCGTCCGTGGC. The encoded protein is CSVPTGGVRG. The CDR3, in full, reads CSVPTGGVRGYTF.

About this clone itself: The read falls 3 residues short of the CDR3 end, and the missing part is taken from the germline J gene. The V and J genes are TRBV5-1 and TRBJ2-4, with 14 bases identical to TRBD2. J gave up 9 bases and V 4 bases, and 9 bases lay outside the gene matches. CDR3 length equals 16 residues. CDR1 is SGHRS, CDR2 YFSETQ, per germline. The sequenced part of the CDR3 DNA is TGCGCCAGCAGCCCAGGGACTAGCGGGAGAATAAGCATT. It yields the protein CASSPGTSGRISI. The whole CDR3 protein is CASSPGTSGRISIQYF.

Details on this clone: The CDR3 goes on 3 residues after the read ends, and that part is filled in from the germline J gene. J is TRBJ1-5 and V is TRBV7-9, with D possibly being TRBD1 (5 bases). The germline gives CDR1 SEHNR, CDR2 FQNEAQ (reference sequence). Trimming left V 1 base short and J 8 bases short, with 9 bases between. The CDR3 is 13 residues long. The CDR3 DNA, read in part, is TGTGCCAGCAGCTTAGGCTTAGGGGAGCCC. Residues: CASSLGLGEP. The full-length CDR3 reads as CASSLGLGEPQHF.

A word on this clone: The read is 3 residues too short to cover the CDR3 end, so that end is filled in from the germline J gene. The J gene is TRBJ2-3, the V gene TRBV20-1, with 12 bases that match TRBD2. Germline V gene data show CDR1 as DFQATT and CDR2 as SNEGSKA (reference sequence). This CDR3 region has 15 residues. The CDR3 loop is CSARLAGETPGAQYF. CDR3 DNA (partial): TGCAGTGCGCGACTAGCGGGAGAGACCCCGGGGGCG.

As to this clone: The DNA ends 3 residues before the CDR3 does, and the rest of the CDR3 is filled in from the germline J gene. This chain connects TRBV5-1 to TRBJ1-4; TRBD1 might be the D (6 bases). Germline V gene sequence: CDR1 SGHRS, CDR2 YFSETQ. V lost 10 bases and J lost 7, with 17 bases in between. The CDR3 length is 13 residues. CDR3 DNA, as far as it was read: TGCGCCGAACCAACAGGGTCCCTTGAAAAA. This gives the protein CAEPTGSLEK. The entire CDR3 protein is CAEPTGSLEKLFF.

Note on this clone: The read ends 3 residues shy of where the CDR3 ends; the end is completed using the germline J gene. The chain has TRBV9 and TRBJ1-4; 9 nucleotides line up with TRBD1. The V gene end was trimmed by 4 bases and the J gene end by 4 bases; junction bases not matched to a gene: 8. The CDR3 spans 16 residues. Germline assignment: CDR1 SGDLS and CDR2 YYNGEE. CDR3 sequence: CASSPAGTGLNEKLFF. The CDR3 bases that were read are TGTGCCAGCAGCCCCGCCGGGACAGGGCTTAATGAAAAA.

Of note for this clone: The CDR3 end lies 3 residues beyond the end of the read and is filled in from the germline J gene. The same CDR3 also results from other DNA sequences found in this sample. V is TRBV30 and J is TRBJ1-1; D may be TRBD1 (5 bases). The CDR3 covers 13 residues. From germline, CDR1 is GTSNPN and CDR2 SVGIG (reference sequence). The germline V and J ends were trimmed by 0 bases and 3 bases, with 8 bases remaining between them. The part of the CDR3 DNA that was read is TGTGCCTGGAGTGTACGAGGGGACACTGAA. This gives the protein CAWSVRGDTE. The CDR3 as a whole reads CAWSVRGDTEAFF.

The covered CDR3 bases are TGCAGTGCTAGAGGGGGGCAGGGGGGAACTGAA. This encodes CSARGGQGGTE. The whole CDR3 reads CSARGGQGGTEAFF. The J gene is TRBJ1-1, the V gene TRBV20-1; TRBD1 agrees at 7 bases. Coverage ceases 3 residues before the CDR3 finishes, and the germline J gene fills in the end. Losses at the gene ends were 1 base for V and 5 bases for J; bases not matched to a gene: 7. Germline V gene lookup returns CDR1 DFQATT and CDR2 SNEGSKA (reference sequence). The CDR3 length is 14 residues.

Notes on this clone: From the germline J gene comes the end of the CDR3, since the read stops 3 residues before it. The chain uses TRBV5-1 and TRBJ1-1; 8 bases are shared with TRBD1. This CDR3 contains 15 residues. Per germline, CDR1 SGHRS and CDR2 YFSETQ. The junction had 10 bases not matched to a gene; V was cut back by 4 bases and J by 5 bases. The covered CDR3 bases are TGCGCCAGCAGCGGGGGGACAGGTTGGGATACTGAA. It yields the protein CASSGGTGWDTE. The CDR3 as a whole reads CASSGGTGWDTEAFF.

Of note for this clone: Read coverage stops 3 residues before the CDR3 terminus; the germline J gene supplies the remainder. This chain joins TRBV20-1 and TRBJ1-6; a weak D match, TRBD1 (5 bases). V was clipped by 0 bases and J by 6 bases, with 12 bases between them. Germline V lookup: CDR1 DFQATT, CDR2 SNEGSKA (reference sequence). The CDR3 runs 15 residues. CDR3 DNA (partial): TGCAGTGCTAGAGATCCCACAGGCACTAATTCACCC. It yields the protein CSARDPTGTNSP. The whole CDR3 reads CSARDPTGTNSPLHF.

Its frequency marks this clone as medium-sized. Sequencing ends 3 residues short of the CDR3 end; the germline J gene provides the rest. Other DNA sequences in this specimen translate into the identical CDR3. V is TRBV29-1 and J is TRBJ2-3, with 13 bases identical to TRBD2. V shed 4 bases, J shed 5 bases, and the junction held 6 bases outside the gene matches. The CDR3 runs to 15 residues. Germline lookup yields CDR1 SQVTM and CDR2 ANQGSEA. The CDR3: CSVVGLAGLRDTQYF. The covered CDR3 bases are TGCAGCGTTGTGGGACTAGCGGGACTTAGAGATACG.

Concerning this clone: The DNA ends 3 residues before the CDR3 does, and the rest of the CDR3 is filled in from the germline J gene. The chain has TRBV7-9 and TRBJ2-5, with D perhaps TRBD1 or TRBD2 (5 bases each). The CDR3 spans 13 residues. V lost 8 bases, J lost 5 bases, and 15 bases lay in between. Germline V gene data show CDR1 as SEHNR and CDR2 as FQNEAQ (reference sequence). The CDR3 loop is CASEGRAWETQYF. Partial CDR3 DNA: TGTGCCAGCGAGGGCAGGGCTTGGGAGACC.

Points on this clone: The read falls 3 residues short of the CDR3 end, and the missing part is taken from the germline J gene. This chain links TRBV6-2 or TRBV6-3 with TRBJ1-1, with D tentatively TRBD1 (6 bases). The CDR3 extends over 12 amino acids. Trimming cost V 9 bases and J 3 bases, with 11 bases left between them. Germline V lookup: CDR1 MNHEY, CDR2 SVGEGT. The CDR3 is CASQQGHTEAFF. The part of the CDR3 DNA that was read is TGTGCCAGTCAACAGGGACACACTGAA.

About this clone itself: From the germline J gene comes the end of the CDR3, since the read stops 3 residues before it. V usage is TRBV27 and J usage is TRBJ2-4; either TRBD1 or TRBD2 may fit D (5 bases each). In germline, CDR1 is MNHEY, CDR2 SMNVEV (reference sequence). V was trimmed by 6 bases and J by 3 bases, leaving 21 bases between them. The CDR3 sequence is 17 residues long. The CDR3 region is CASRRGVTNPGKNIQYF. The sequenced part of the CDR3 DNA is TGTGCCAGCAGAAGGGGAGTTACTAACCCGGGCAAAAACATT.

Concerning this clone itself: The CDR3 goes on 3 residues after the read ends, and that part is filled in from the germline J gene. This rearrangement joins TRBV6-1 to TRBJ1-6, with 8 bases aligning to TRBD1. CDR1 MNHNS and CDR2 SASEGT come from the germline V gene. With 4 bases clipped from V and 10 bases from J, the junction kept 6 bases outside the gene matches. The length of the CDR3 is 14 residues. The CDR3 here is CASSGDRGRSPLHF. CDR3 DNA (partial): TGTGCCAGCAGTGGTGACAGGGGTAGGTCACCC.